A single sample gave rise to the 3 T cell receptor beta chains below, sequenced in a study of blood T cells in healthy people across ages (dated by TCRdb to the mid-2010s). The method was 5' RACE. This sample was sequenced with an Illumina HiSeq 2500. A second PCR of roughly 7 to 11 cycles was performed with a sample-barcoded 5' primer and a J-beta primer mix. The public reads were reprocessed in TCRdb via fastp at Q25 and MiXCR, keeping in-frame beta chains. One record per CDR3 amino acid sequence lists the most common genes and DNA. The sample records almost 1 million distinct CDR3 sequences, roughly half of which are singletons. The ten largest clones take up roughly a fifth of the sample. The specimen was blood. Source of these receptors: a woman in her sixties in good health.

This clonotype was detected a few times. The genes are TRBV4-1 and TRBJ2-6; perhaps TRBD2 as D (5 bases). The CDR3 sequence is 17 residues long. The V gene lost 4 bases and the J gene lost 0 bases, with 13 bases spanning the gap. Germline CDR1 MGHRA, CDR2 YSYEKL. The CDR3 here is CASSPGLQSSGANVLTF. The CDR3 DNA reads as TGCGCCAGCAGCCCCGGACTTCAGAGCTCTGGGGCCAACGTCCTGACTTTC.

V is TRBV7-2 and J is TRBJ2-7; TRBD2 agrees at 8 bases. V lost 5 bases, J lost 9 bases, and 9 bases stayed unmatched. CDR1 is SGHTA, CDR2 FQGNSA, per germline. The CDR3 length is 13 residues. The DNA for the CDR3 is TGTGCCAGCAGCCAGCCCGGACTAGCAGGGCAGTACTTC. This encodes CASSQPGLAGQYF.

V is TRBV15 and J is TRBJ1-2; no clear D. Germline V gives CDR1 LNHNV, CDR2 YYDKDF (reference sequence). V was shortened by 5 bases and J by 5 bases, with 21 bases between the two germline ends. CDR3 length: 16 residues. The CDR3 nucleotides are TGTGCCACCAGCGATCCGGGGAAGGGTTTTCGATATGGCTACACCTTC. Amino acids: CATSDPGKGFRYGYTF. The full variable domain, its missing parts supplied by reference TRBV15 and TRBJ1-2, is DAMVIQNPRYQVTQFGKPVTLSCSQTLNHNVMYWYQQKSSQAPKLLFHYYDKDFNNEADTPDNFQSRRPNTSFCFLDIRSPGLGDTAMYLCATSDPGKGFRYGYTFGSGTRLTVV.